The entry below describes one T cell receptor beta chain. Its antigen remains unidentified. Repertoires were generated with immunoSEQ multiplex PCR, while TCRdb's copy carries only in-frame clones and drops some. The table shows around 9,000 clones, with 70% to 80% occurring only once. The pancreas tissue came from patients undergoing total pancreatectomy with islet autotransplantation. The data originate from a study of immune characteristics of hereditary and idiopathic chronic pancreatitis. Study observations and caveats: TCRbeta diversity rose and clonality fell in both pancreatitis groups versus controls. This study excluded chronic pancreatitis caused by alcohol use.

The J segment lost 5 bases and the V segment lost 3 bases, leaving 10 bases of the junction unmatched. The CDR3 has 17 amino acids. Per germline, CDR1 KGHDR and CDR2 SFDVKD. The source of this sequence is a human donor with chronic pancreatitis. V and J are TRBV24-1 and TRBJ2-3; 10 bases are a match to TRBD2. The sequenced sample was pancreas tissue with idiopathic chronic pancreatitis. The CDR3 loop is CATSDARIAGGRDTQYF. CDR3 coding DNA: TGTGCCACCAGTGATGCACGAATAGCGGGGGGCCGAGATACGCAGTATTTT.